This passage covers 20 T cell receptor beta chains from one sample sequenced in a study of Graves' ophthalmopathy and Graves' hyperthyroidism. Amplification targeted the TCR beta CDR3 regions, with RNA transcripts as the source material. In the first round, RT-PCR was carried out with HTBI primers, and a multiplex PCR formed the second round. Via MiXCR, TCRdb re-called the multiplex PCR reads, giving one row per CDR3 protein. The table includes around 600,000 distinct CDR3 sequences, about two fifths detected once. The sequenced sample consisted of peripheral blood. The origin of the receptors is an adult man with Graves' ophthalmopathy.

The chain couples TRBV12-3 or TRBV12-4 to TRBJ1-3; D is ambiguous. The V end lost 4 bases, the J end lost 8 bases, and 12 bases lay between the germline ends. The CDR3 loop spans 13 amino acids. CDR3 coding DNA: TGTGCCAGCAGTTCGGGTGTCTTGGACACCATATATTTT. Its protein is CASSSGVLDTIYF.

This chain connects TRBV25-1 to TRBJ1-2; D is unclear. The CDR3 consists of 13 residues. CDR1 and CDR2 (germline): MGHDK, SYGVNS. Trimming took 4 bases from V and 5 from J, leaving 11 bases between them. CDR3 in amino acids: CASSAGGEYGYTF. Written as DNA, the CDR3 is TGTGCCAGCAGTGCCGGCGGCGAATATGGCTACACCTTC.

There are a few counts of this clonotype. The DNA of the CDR3 is TGTGCCAGCAGCTTAGCGTCCCTGAAGACCCAGCATTTT. This gives the protein CASSLASLKTQHF. The chain couples TRBV7-9 to TRBJ1-5; D remains unclear. The germline gives CDR1 SEHNR, CDR2 FQNEAQ (reference sequence). Between the trimmed V and J ends, which lost 0 bases and 11 bases, there was a span of 11 bases. CDR3 length: 13 amino acids.

Regarding this clonotype: One base away lies a much larger clone, so this may be a sequencing read error. The chain couples TRBV2 to TRBJ1-5; TRBD1 matches at 8 bases. The V and J ends lost 5 bases and 3 bases, in that order; junction bases with no gene match: 12. The CDR3 runs to 17 residues. Looked up from germline, CDR1 is SNHLY and CDR2 is FYNNEI. The chain's CDR3 is CASSWVSDRANNQPQHF. The CDR3 DNA reads as TGTGCCAGCAGTTGGGTCTCGGACAGGGCTAACAATCAGCCCCAGCATTTT. The entire variable domain, with the rest obtained from reference TRBV2 and TRBJ1-5, is as follows: EPEVTQTPSHQVTQMGQEVILRCVPISNHLYFYWYRQILGQKVEFLVSFYNNEISEKSEIFDDQFSVERPDGSNFTLKIRSTKLEDSAMYFCASSWVSDRANNQPQHFGDGTRLSIL.

This clonotype was detected ten times or more. The junction shows a germline mismatch at one end, possibly a read error. The chain has TRBV10-3 and TRBJ2-7; 9 nucleotides line up with TRBD1. Germline assignment: CDR1 ENHRY and CDR2 SYGVKD. The CDR3 extends over 15 amino acids. CDR3 nucleotide sequence: TGTGCCAGCAGTGAAGGACAGGGGAGCTCCTACGAGCAGTACTTC. Its translation: CASSEGQGSSYEQYF.

This clonotype has a count of ten or more. The chain has TRBV6-6 and TRBJ2-7; no clear D gene. Looked up from germline, CDR1 is MNHNY and CDR2 is SVGAGI (reference sequence). The CDR3 has 12 residues. Trimming removed 2 bases from V and 3 bases from J, with 5 bases in between. The CDR3 bases are TGTGCCAGCAGTTACAGAGGCTACGAGCAGTACTTC. Translation gives CASSYRGYEQYF.

This chain joins TRBV25-1 and TRBJ1-1, with a tentative D call TRBD1 (6 bases). The CDR3 is 14 amino acids. Germline CDR1 MGHDK, CDR2 SYGVNS. V was trimmed by 5 bases and J by 6 bases, leaving 16 bases between them. The CDR3 DNA follows: TGTGCCAGCAGTCATCCACAGGGAGACGCTGAAGCTTTCTTT. It encodes CASSHPQGDAEAFF.

This clonotype was found many times. The rearrangement links TRBV24-1 to TRBJ2-2, with D possibly called TRBD1 or TRBD2 (5 bases each). Germline V CDR1 and CDR2: KGHDR, SFDVKD. The ends were cut back, 5 bases at V and 6 bases at J, with 9 bases in the middle. The CDR3 consists of 13 residues. CDR3 in DNA: TGTGCCACCAGTGGTAGGGACGCCGGGGAGCTGTTTTTT. Translation gives CATSGRDAGELFF.

This clonotype has a count of ten or more. The chain carries TRBV24-1 and TRBJ2-2; 9 bases align to TRBD2. The germline gives CDR1 KGHDR, CDR2 SFDVKD. CDR3 length equals 16 residues. V shed 3 bases and J 10 bases; nucleotides not matched to a gene: 11. The CDR3 DNA reads as TGTGCCACCAGTGATCACGATTCGGGACTAGCCGCGGAGCTGTTTTTT. This codes for CATSDHDSGLAAELFF.

This clonotype has only one observation. A much bigger clone sits one base away, suggesting this may be a read error. V and J are TRBV7-9 and TRBJ1-2; D gene ambiguous. The CDR3 runs to 13 residues. CDR1 is SEHNR, CDR2 FQNEAQ, per germline (reference sequence). The CDR3 is CASSTGPFYGHTF. The DNA of the CDR3 is TGTGCCAGCAGCACCGGGCCTTTTTATGGCCACACCTTC.

The V and J genes are TRBV10-3 and TRBJ2-5; 7 bases agree with TRBD2. This CDR3 has 11 residues. V lost 11 bases and J lost 7; bases outside the gene matches: 7. Germline CDR1 ENHRY, CDR2 SYGVKD. The CDR3 loop is CASRGEGTQYF. The CDR3 nucleotides are TGTGCCTCCCGGGGGGAGGGGACCCAGTACTTC.

V usage is TRBV19 and J usage is TRBJ1-4, with 7 bases matching TRBD1. CDR1 is LNHDA and CDR2 is SQIVND in the germline V gene (reference sequence). CDR3 length: 14 residues. After removal of 5 bases from V and 6 bases from J, the junction contained 6 bases not matched to a gene. Here the CDR3 reads CASSGGQSYEKLFF. CDR3 nucleotides: TGTGCCAGTAGTGGGGGACAGTCCTATGAAAAACTGTTTTTT. The full variable domain, rest sourced from reference TRBV19 and TRBJ1-4, is DGGITQSPKYLFRKEGQNVTLSCEQNLNHDAMYWYRQDPGQGLRLIYYSQIVNDFQKGDIAEGYSVSREKKESFPLTVTSAQKNPTAFYLCASSGGQSYEKLFFGSGTQLSVL.

Ten or more counts support this clonotype. The rearrangement links TRBV19 to TRBJ1-2; D is ambiguous. The germline V and J ends were trimmed by 0 bases and 2 bases, with 7 bases remaining between them. Germline lookup yields CDR1 LNHDA and CDR2 SQIVND (reference sequence). The CDR3 length is 14 residues. This chain's CDR3 is CASSIDDGNYGYTF. The DNA of the CDR3 is TGTGCCAGTAGTATAGACGACGGAAACTATGGCTACACCTTC.

The chain has TRBV25-1 and TRBJ2-3; TRBD1 matches 10 bases. CDR1 is MGHDK, CDR2 SYGVNS, per germline. CDR3 length: 15 residues. The V and J ends lost 6 bases and 2 bases, in that order; junction bases with no gene match: 5. The CDR3 reads CASSPGTGDTDTQYF. Written as DNA, the CDR3 is TGTGCCAGCAGCCCAGGGACAGGGGACACAGATACGCAGTATTTT. Looking up the rest from reference TRBV25-1 and TRBJ2-3 gives the full variable domain: EADIYQTPRYLVIGTGKKITLECSQTMGHDKMYWYQQDPGMELHLIHYSYGVNSTEKGDLSSESTVSRIRTEHFPLTLESARPSHTSQYLCASSPGTGDTDTQYFGPGTRLTVL.

This clonotype showed up many times. The chain is built from TRBV29-1 and TRBJ1-3; 7 nucleotides match TRBD1. With V trimmed by 1 base and J by 0 bases, 6 bases remained unmatched. This CDR3 is 16 amino acids long. Germline V gene data show CDR1 as SQVTM and CDR2 as ANQGSEA. CDR3 coding DNA: TGCAGCGTTGAAGCCCGACAGGGAACCTCTGGAAACACCATATATTTT. Translated: CSVEARQGTSGNTIYF.

About this clonotype: The junction and the germline gene differ at one end; a read error may be behind it. This rearrangement joins TRBV10-3 to TRBJ1-1; a weak D match, TRBD1 (6 bases). Germline assignment: CDR1 ENHRY and CDR2 SYGVKD. The CDR3 sequence is 16 residues long. This CDR3 is CASSYFTDRRNTEAFF. Here the CDR3 DNA reads TGTGCCAGCAGTTACTTTACGGACAGAAGGAACACTGAAGCTTTCTTT.

V usage is TRBV10-3 and J usage is TRBJ2-5; D is undetermined. Matching the DNA end better, TRBJ2-1 makes the J call doubtful. CDR1 and CDR2 (germline): ENHRY, SYGVKD. This CDR3 region has 14 residues. The DNA of the CDR3 is TGTGCCATCAGTGGTACTCCGATAAGGAATGAGCAGTTCTTC. Its translation is CAISGTPIRNEQFF.

This clonotype has more than one count but fewer than ten. Germline and junction disagree at one end, which may indicate a read error. The chain links TRBV5-1 to TRBJ2-7, with TRBD2 matching over 8 bases. The CDR3 sequence is 14 residues long. The V gene's germline CDR1 is SGHRS and CDR2 YFSETQ. CDR3 residues: CASSPRGGVYEQYF. DNA for the CDR3: TGTGCCAGCAGCCCCCGGGGGGGGGTCTACGAGCAGTACTTC.

A note on this clonotype: A junction end diverges from the germline sequence, so it may reflect a read error. The chain couples TRBV7-9 to TRBJ2-6; 7 bases agree with TRBD1. CDR1 is SEHNR and CDR2 is FQNEAQ in the germline V gene (reference sequence). The CDR3 covers 16 residues. The CDR3, as DNA: TGTGCCAGCAGCTTGCCCGGATGGGCAGGGGGCAACGTCCTGACTTTC. This sequence encodes CASSLPGWAGGNVLTF.

Comment on this clonotype: This could be a read error, since a much larger clone is one nucleotide away. This rearrangement joins TRBV7-2 to TRBJ2-5; D might be TRBD2 (5 bases). Germline lookup yields CDR1 SGHTA and CDR2 FQGNSA. The CDR3 loop spans 12 amino acids. Here the CDR3 reads CVSSWGAETQYF. CDR3 DNA sequence: TGTGTCAGCAGTTGGGGAGCAGAGACCCAGTACTTC.